These 7 T cell receptor beta chains originate from one sample sequenced in a study of T-cell memory formation after mild COVID-19. TCRdb processed the 5' RACE reads anew with MiXCR; each CDR3 protein has one entry. Altogether just under 350,000 distinct CDR3 sequences are present, 10% to 15% being singletons, with the ten largest covering about a fifth. Sequencing was done on a sample of PBMCs or a T cell subset sorted from them (not recorded which). The receptors here all came from a young man who had mild COVID-19 (a few samples of this study predate the infection). Cell type and time point are not known.

The V and J genes are TRBV11-2 and TRBJ2-1; 8 bases are a match to TRBD1. Germline V gives CDR1 SGHAT, CDR2 FQNNGV. The V and J ends lost 5 bases and 7 bases, in that order; junction bases with no gene match: 10. The CDR3 runs to 15 residues. The CDR3 DNA follows: TGTGCCAGCAGCCCGACGCCCTGGACAGGGAATGAGCAGTTCTTC. Encoded protein: CASSPTPWTGNEQFF. Variable domain in full (rest from reference TRBV11-2 and TRBJ2-1): EAGVAQSPRYKIIEKRQSVAFWCNPISGHATLYWYQQILGQGPKLLIQFQNNGVVDDSQLPKDRFSAERLKGVDSTLKIQPAKLEDSAVYLCASSPTPWTGNEQFFGPGTRLTVL.

As regards this clonotype: The germline gene is not matched at one end of the junction; a read error may be the cause. V is TRBV6-1 and J is TRBJ1-6, with D tentatively TRBD1 (6 bases). Germline V gene data show CDR1 as MNHNS and CDR2 as SASEGT. This CDR3 has 15 amino acids. CDR3 bases: TGTGCCAGCAGGGAAGGGCAGGGGTATAATTCACCCCTCCACTTT. This codes for CASREGQGYNSPLHF.

This chain uses TRBV2 with TRBJ2-7, with 7 bases lining up with TRBD2. V lost 10 bases and J lost 5; bases outside the gene matches: 17. Germline V CDR1 and CDR2: SNHLY, FYNNEI. The CDR3 is 15 residues long. The CDR3 spells CANKKTAMGRDEQYF. DNA for the CDR3: TGTGCCAACAAGAAGACAGCGATGGGGAGGGACGAGCAGTACTTC. The full variable domain, its missing parts supplied by reference TRBV2 and TRBJ2-7, is EPEVTQTPSHQVTQMGQEVILRCVPISNHLYFYWYRQILGQKVEFLVSFYNNEISEKSEIFDDQFSVERPDGSNFTLKIRSTKLEDSAMYFCANKKTAMGRDEQYFGPGTRLTVT.

This clonotype appeared many times. The rearrangement links TRBV11-3 to TRBJ2-3, with a possible D match to TRBD1 (6 bases). The CDR3 runs to 13 residues. Germline CDR1 SGHNT, CDR2 YENEEA. Trimming pared 3 bases from V and 6 bases from J, leaving 10 bases between. The CDR3 sequence is CASSFDTGDTQYF. DNA for the CDR3: TGTGCCAGCAGCTTCGACACAGGGGATACGCAGTATTTT.

This clonotype was counted between two and nine times. The chain is built from TRBV7-9 and TRBJ1-1, with a tentative D call TRBD1 (6 bases). The ends were cut back, 5 bases at V and 8 bases at J, with 12 bases in the middle. CDR1 and CDR2 from the germline V gene are SEHNR and FQNEAQ (reference sequence). This CDR3 has 12 residues. The CDR3 here is CASSLMGGEAFF. CDR3 nucleotides: TGTGCCAGCAGCCTAATGGGGGGCGAAGCTTTCTTT.

This clonotype was seen more than once but under ten times. This chain joins TRBV5-1 and TRBJ2-3, with 7 bases matching TRBD2. CDR1 is SGHRS and CDR2 is YFSETQ in the germline V gene. The CDR3 contains 14 residues. With V trimmed by 3 bases and J by 10 bases, 11 bases remained unmatched. CDR3 sequence reads: CASSWPTSKGPQYF. CDR3 bases: TGCGCCAGCAGCTGGCCGACTAGCAAGGGTCCGCAGTATTTT.

This clonotype was seen a few times. CDR3 region: CAIWTGRREAFF. Written as DNA, the CDR3 is TGTGCCATCTGGACAGGGCGACGTGAAGCTTTCTTT. The V and J genes are TRBV6-2 or TRBV6-3 and TRBJ1-1; 8 bases agree with TRBD1. The CDR3 consists of 12 residues. CDR1 is MNHEY, CDR2 SVGEGT, per germline. Trimming removed 10 bases from V and 7 bases from J; junction bases left unmatched: 8.